The rows below give T cell receptor beta chains drawn from one sample of a study of spatial heterogeneity in lung cancer. TCRdb re-derived calls from the 5' RACE reads in MiXCR, one entry per CDR3 protein. Among 25,000 or so distinct CDR3 sequences listed, 3.3% were seen once. The sample here was PBMCs, taken at surgery. Receptors were obtained from a female donor with early-stage non-small cell lung cancer. Both conserved end residues are part of each CDR3. The D gene is left open where the match is weak. Not all rows give a size; the values are once, few, many and, for expanded clones, a class.

TRBJ2-1 | TRBD2 | few | TRBV5-4 | CAGSTSGREQFF | TGTGCCGGTTCGACTAGCGGGCGGGAGCAGTTCTTC
TRBJ2-3 | TRBD2 | many | TRBV15 | CATSGTSGRDTQYF | TGTGCCACCAGCGGGACTAGCGGGAGAGATACGCAGTATTTT
TRBJ1-1 | - | many | TRBV7-9 | CASSLAHRANTEAFF | TGTGCCAGCAGCTTAGCTCACAGGGCGAACACTGAAGCTTTCTTT
TRBJ2-1 | - | many | TRBV12-3/TRBV12-4 | CASSPPEAPVNEQFF | TGTGCCAGCAGCCCCCCGGAAGCCCCCGTGAATGAGCAGTTCTTC
TRBJ1-2 | TRBD1 | medium-sized | TRBV10-3 | CAITGTGTYGYTF | TGTGCCATTACCGGGACAGGGACTTATGGCTACACCTTC
TRBJ2-2 | - | many | TRBV11-2 | CASSLDWLTNTGELFF | TGTGCCAGCAGCTTAGATTGGCTGACGAACACCGGGGAGCTGTTTTTT
TRBJ1-5 | - | few | TRBV2 | CASSESGGNQPQHF | TGTGCCAGCAGTGAATCGGGAGGCAATCAGCCCCAGCATTTT
TRBJ2-1 | - | many | TRBV20-1 | CSATKGLSGGEQFF | TGCAGTGCGACCAAGGGACTTTCTGGAGGTGAGCAGTTCTTC
TRBJ2-5 | TRBD1 | many | TRBV7-3 | CASSLGTGGDETQYF | TGTGCCAGCAGCTTAGGGACAGGGGGCGATGAGACCCAGTACTTC
TRBJ2-7 | TRBD2 | many | TRBV10-3 | CASTGGSYEQYF | TGTGCCTCGACGGGGGGTTCCTACGAGCAGTACTTC
TRBJ1-3 | - | many | TRBV2 | CASSGGRAAGNTIYF | TGTGCCAGCAGTGGGGGCCGGGCAGCTGGAAACACCATATATTTT
TRBJ2-1 | TRBD2 | many | TRBV10-2 | CASQGLAGWYNEQFF | TGCGCCAGCCAAGGACTAGCGGGATGGTACAATGAGCAGTTCTTC
TRBJ2-7 | - | many | TRBV20-1 | CSARTGYEQYF | TGCAGTGCTAGAACGGGGTATGAGCAGTACTTC
TRBJ1-4 | - | many | TRBV4-1 | CASSPWVGQPNEKLFF | TGCGCCAGCAGCCCCTGGGTTGGGCAGCCCAATGAAAAACTGTTTTTT
TRBJ1-3 | - | many | TRBV12-3/TRBV12-4 | CASSLTTGAGGNTIYF | TGTGCCAGCAGTCTCACTACAGGTGCGGGAGGAAACACCATATATTTT
TRBJ2-7 | - | medium-sized | TRBV15 | CATSRDRGREQYF | TGTGCCACCAGCAGAGACAGGGGTCGGGAGCAGTACTTC
TRBJ2-2 | TRBD2 | many | TRBV5-1 | CASIRTSGNTGELFF | TGCGCCAGCATCAGGACTAGCGGGAATACCGGGGAGCTGTTTTTT
TRBJ2-5 | - | many | TRBV7-3 | CASSLRGFYQETQYF | TGTGCCAGCAGCTTAAGAGGATTTTACCAAGAGACCCAGTACTTC
TRBJ2-7 | TRBD2 | - | TRBV20-1 | CSARETGTSVYEQYF | TGCAGTGCTAGGGAGACCGGGACTAGTGTCTACGAGCAGTACTTC
TRBJ1-6 | - | many | TRBV3-1 | CASSQEYSPLHF | TGTGCCAGCAGCCAAGAGTATTCACCTCTCCACTTT
TRBJ2-3 | - | many | TRBV14 | CASSQEVDSSTDTQYF | TGTGCCAGCAGCCAAGAGGTGGACTCTAGCACAGATACGCAGTATTTT
TRBJ2-1 | TRBD2 | many | TRBV11-2 | CASSLSSGSYNEQFF | TGTGCCAGCAGCTTGTCTAGCGGAAGCTACAATGAGCAGTTCTTC
TRBJ1-5 | - | many | TRBV6-4 | CASSDSWEGKSGNQPQHF | TGTGCCAGCAGTGACTCCTGGGAGGGGAAGTCGGGCAATCAGCCCCAGCATTTT
TRBJ2-1 | TRBD2 | many | TRBV6-2/TRBV6-3 | CASTVGLAGDVVQFF | TGTGCCAGCACCGTGGGACTAGCGGGAGACGTGGTGCAGTTCTTC
TRBJ2-5 | - | many | TRBV24-1 | CAISDSSRETQYF | TGTGCCATCAGTGACTCTTCCCGAGAGACCCAGTACTTC
TRBJ1-1 | - | many | TRBV12-3/TRBV12-4 | CASSFRGSGTEAFF | TGTGCCAGCAGTTTTAGGGGATCAGGCACTGAAGCTTTCTTT
TRBJ1-1 | TRBD1 | many | TRBV10-3 | CAISHQGAATEAFF | TGTGCCATCAGCCATCAGGGGGCAGCCACTGAAGCTTTCTTT